The following is a T cell receptor beta chain sequence with its context. This sample is part of a study of blood T cell repertoires in COVID-19. Study context: COVID-19 samples, acute and convalescent, were from the United States, Italy and Spain.

The assay was immunoSEQ multiplex PCR, and TCRdb's table has in-frame clones only and misses some. The sample consists of 200,000 to 300,000 clones, around 90% of them appearing once. CDR1 SGHTA and CDR2 FQGNSA come from the germline V gene. This CDR3 is built from 16 residues. The V and J ends lost 1 base and 1 base, in that order; junction bases with no gene match: 6. The chain is built from TRBV7-2 and TRBJ1-1; 7 positions agree with TRBD1. The sequencing input was peripheral blood. The sequence was obtained from a woman in her twenties or thirties with acute or convalescent COVID-19. The CDR3 loop is CASSLGQGASNTEAFF. The CDR3 DNA reads as TGTGCCAGCAGCTTAGGACAGGGTGCTTCGAACACTGAAGCTTTCTTT.